Presented here are 6 T cell receptor beta chains from one specimen sequenced in a study of CD8 T cells in Susac syndrome. When the RNA was reverse transcribed, random hexamers were used with an input of 0.5 to 1 ug. TCRdb redid the calling of the immunoSEQ multiplex PCR reads with MiXCR, one entry per CDR3 protein. Here the sample spans 130,000 or so distinct CDR3 sequences, 75% to 90% being singletons. Sample: CD8+ T cells from PBMCs. These receptors were obtained from a human donor with multiple sclerosis.

This chain connects TRBV27 to TRBJ1-2, with D uncertain. The CDR3 spans 14 residues. Germline V lookup: CDR1 MNHEY, CDR2 SMNVEV (reference sequence). V was clipped by 7 bases and J by 0 bases, with 12 bases between them. Written as DNA, the CDR3 is TGTGCCAGCAAGCCAGTGTGGGCTAACTATGGCTACACCTTC. The encoded protein is CASKPVWANYGYTF.

The chain joins TRBV3-1 to TRBJ1-1; maybe TRBD1 (5 bases). Trimming removed 2 bases from V and 6 bases from J, with 19 bases in between. Per the germline V gene, CDR1 is LGHDT and CDR2 is YNNKEL (reference sequence). This CDR3 has 16 residues. The DNA of the CDR3 is TGTGCCAGCAGCCAAAATTGGGGGGAGGGGACGGCTGAAGCTTTCTTT. It encodes CASSQNWGEGTAEAFF.

The CDR3, as DNA: TGTGCCAGCAGCTTGGGGGGGACGTTCGAGGTGACCTACGAGCAGTACGTC. It is translated as CASSLGGTFEVTYEQYV. The chain uses TRBV5-6 and TRBJ2-7; D could derive from TRBD1 or TRBD2 (5 bases each). The CDR3 extends over 17 amino acids. The V gene's germline CDR1 is SGHDT and CDR2 YYEEEE. V dropped 0 bases and J dropped 2 bases, with 18 bases sitting between them.

This clonotype appeared a single time. This sequence joins TRBV7-9 and TRBJ2-3; no clear D. Germline lookup yields CDR1 SEHNR and CDR2 FQNEAQ (reference sequence). V dropped 3 bases and J dropped 4 bases, with 14 bases sitting between them. The CDR3 has 15 residues. The CDR3: CASSFFFRVPDTQYF. CDR3 DNA sequence: TGTGCCAGCAGCTTTTTCTTCCGAGTCCCAGATACGCAGTATTTT.

This chain uses TRBV20-1 with TRBJ1-5; D uncertain. The germline V gene encodes CDR1 DFQATT and CDR2 SNEGSKA (reference sequence). The CDR3 covers 14 residues. V lost 6 bases and J 0 bases, leaving 12 bases between the germline ends. The CDR3 region is CSATILDSNQPQHF. The DNA of the CDR3 is TGCAGTGCGACCATCCTTGATAGCAATCAGCCCCAGCATTTT.

The chain recombines TRBV5-6 with TRBJ1-2; TRBD1 matches 7 bases. Trimming at V came to 3 bases and at J to 6 bases, leaving 8 bases not matched to a gene. The CDR3 has 14 residues. CDR1 SGHDT and CDR2 YYEEEE come from the germline V gene. DNA for the CDR3: TGTGCCAGCAGCTCCCAGACAGGGATAGATGGCTACACCTTC. Residues: CASSSQTGIDGYTF. The full variable domain, in which reference TRBV5-6 and TRBJ1-2 provide the parts outside the CDR3, is DAGVTQSPTHLIKTRGQQVTLRCSPKSGHDTVSWYQQALGQGPQFIFQYYEEEERQRGNFPDRFSGHQFPNYSSELNVNALLLGDSALYLCASSSQTGIDGYTFGSGTRLTVV.